The 18 T cell receptor beta chains in this list originate from one sample, sequenced in a study of T cell repertoires in cytomegalovirus infection (dated by TCRdb to about 2019). Sequencer: Illumina HiSeq 1500. TCRdb redid the processing of the public reads, applying fastp at Q25 and MiXCR, and retained in-frame beta chains. Under each unique CDR3 protein, matching rows form one entry showing the most common genes and DNA. The sample includes 560,000 or so distinct CDR3 sequences, with 16% observed a single time. The top ten hold under 30% of the sample. The sequenced sample consisted of CD8+ T cells from PBMCs. The receptors here all came from a human donor in good health (CMV status not recorded). Some clones in this sample may be carry-over from other donors' samples.

The rearrangement joins TRBV12-3 or TRBV12-4 to TRBJ1-2, with 8 bases lining up with TRBD1. With 2 bases clipped from V and 5 bases from J, the junction kept 13 bases outside the gene matches. This CDR3 is 17 amino acids long. This CDR3 is CASSLYPTGTGLYGYTF. The CDR3 DNA is TGTGCCAGCAGTTTATACCCAACCGGGACAGGTTTATATGGCTACACCTTC.

This clonotype was recorded many times. The chain links TRBV27 to TRBJ2-1; no firm D call. There are 12 residues in the CDR3. V was shortened by 4 bases and J by 9 bases, with 10 bases between the two germline ends. The V gene's germline CDR1 is MNHEY and CDR2 SMNVEV (reference sequence). The CDR3 nucleotides read TGTGCCAGCAGTTATATTAGAGGTGAGCAGTTCTTC. Its translation: CASSYIRGEQFF.

This clonotype has a count of ten or more. This rearrangement joins TRBV6-1 to TRBJ2-3; D might be TRBD1 or TRBD2, each matching 5 bases. V lost 4 bases and J 4 bases, leaving 18 bases between the germline ends. Germline loops: CDR1 MNHNS, CDR2 SASEGT. The CDR3 loop spans 16 amino acids. The CDR3 loop reads CASSGMGPLRPDTQYF. The CDR3 DNA follows: TGTGCCAGCAGTGGGATGGGACCCCTCCGCCCAGATACGCAGTATTTT.

This clonotype has only a few counts. This chain links TRBV3-1 with TRBJ1-2; D call uncertain. The CDR3 is 12 amino acids. Germline-derived CDR1 and CDR2 are LGHDT and YNNKEL (reference sequence). Trimming removed 0 bases at V and 6 bases at J, with 5 bases between. CDR3 nucleotides: TGTGCCAGCAGCCAAGACCGGAATGGCTACACCTTC. This encodes CASSQDRNGYTF.

The DNA of the CDR3 is TGTGCCAGAAGTCCTCGACAGATTAAGGGATCACCCCTCCACTTT. Amino acids: CARSPRQIKGSPLHF. This chain uses TRBV27 with TRBJ1-6, with D perhaps matching TRBD1 (5 bases). The ends were cut back, 9 bases at V and 10 bases at J, with 22 bases in the middle. This CDR3 contains 15 residues. In germline, CDR1 is MNHEY, CDR2 SMNVEV (reference sequence).

On this clonotype: A read error may be the cause here, since a much bigger clone is one base away. The conserved closing phenylalanine or tryptophan is absent in this CDR3, likely reflecting a read error. The chain couples TRBV7-4 to TRBJ2-7; the D gene could be TRBD1 or TRBD2 (6 bases each). Germline V gene lookup returns CDR1 SGHVT and CDR2 SQSDAQ. CDR3 length equals 16 residues. Trimming removed 2 bases at V and 1 base at J, with 15 bases between. DNA for the CDR3: TGTGCCAGCAGCTTAATTCCGGGGGCGAAATCCTACGAGCAGTACTTA. Its translation: CASSLIPGAKSYEQYL.

Comment on this clonotype: Being one base from a much bigger clone, this may be a read error. Here the CDR3 reads CAGLVHGYYPGELFF. The CDR3 DNA reads as TGTGCCGGACTTGTACACGGCTATTACCCCGGGGAGCTGTTTTTT. The genes are TRBV7-6 and TRBJ2-2; possibly TRBD2 for D (5 bases). CDR1 is SGHVS and CDR2 is FNYEAQ in the germline V gene. This CDR3 has 15 amino acids. Between the trimmed V and J ends, which lost 11 bases and 6 bases, there was a span of 22 bases.

This clonotype has at least ten counts. The chain links TRBV7-2 to TRBJ2-1; 7 bases agree with TRBD1. Germline V CDR1 and CDR2: SGHTA, FQGNSA. The V segment lost 4 bases and the J segment 8 bases; nucleotides outside the gene matches: 11. The CDR3 is made up of 15 amino acids. The CDR3 here is CASSYLTTGLDEQFF. The CDR3 nucleotides are TGTGCCAGCAGCTACTTAACGACAGGGTTGGATGAGCAGTTCTTC.

This chain uses TRBV7-2 with TRBJ2-1; no firm D call. The CDR3 is 16 amino acids. Germline CDR1 reads SGHTA; CDR2 reads FQGNSA. V was shortened by 4 bases and J by 13 bases, with 26 bases between the two germline ends. The CDR3 nucleotides are TGTGCCAGCAGCTCCGGCCTCGATTCCTCCTACAATGTTCAGTTCTTC. Amino acid sequence: CASSSGLDSSYNVQFF.

There are many counts of this clonotype. V is TRBV5-6 and J is TRBJ2-1; unclear D gene. The germline gives CDR1 SGHDT, CDR2 YYEEEE. The CDR3 consists of 16 residues. V was trimmed by 3 bases and J by 0 bases, leaving 13 bases between them. The CDR3, as DNA: TGTGCCAGCAGCTCCTATGGCGAGAGCTCCTACAATGAGCAGTTCTTC. Translation gives CASSSYGESSYNEQFF.

This clonotype has a count of ten or more. The J gene is TRBJ1-1, the V gene TRBV12-5; 7 bases align to TRBD1. Germline V lookup: CDR1 LGHNT, CDR2 FRNRAP. CDR3 length equals 12 residues. With 3 bases clipped from V and 6 bases from J, the junction kept 1 base outside the gene matches. CDR3 coding DNA: TGTGCTAGTGGTTTCGGACAGGCTGAAGCTTTCTTT. It yields the protein CASGFGQAEAFF.

The chain is built from TRBV5-6 and TRBJ2-7, with D possibly being TRBD1 (6 bases). This CDR3 has 15 residues. Germline V gene sequence: CDR1 SGHDT, CDR2 YYEEEE. Trimming shortened V by 0 bases and J by 3 bases, and 13 bases separated the two germline ends. The CDR3 spells CASSLGRGQFYEQYF. CDR3 in DNA: TGTGCCAGCAGCTTGGGACGTGGACAGTTCTACGAGCAGTACTTC.

As regards this clonotype: At one end the junction does not follow the germline gene, possibly because of a read error. The V and J genes are TRBV6-4 and TRBJ2-1; 9 positions agree with TRBD2. In germline, CDR1 is MRHNA, CDR2 SNTAGT. This CDR3 comprises 15 residues. In DNA form, the CDR3 reads TGTGCCAGAAGTGACGGGACTAGCTTCTACAATGAGCAGTTCTTC. Its translation is CARSDGTSFYNEQFF.

The rearrangement links TRBV11-2 to TRBJ1-1; unclear D gene. In germline, CDR1 is SGHAT, CDR2 FQNNGV. Trimming pared 3 bases from V and 11 bases from J, leaving 13 bases between. This CDR3 has 12 residues. CDR3 coding DNA: TGTGCCAGCAGCTTCGCAGATGGTCTGGCTTTCTTT. Amino acids: CASSFADGLAFF.

This clonotype was found a few times. V usage is TRBV14 and J usage is TRBJ1-2; 7 bases line up with TRBD1. Germline V lookup: CDR1 SGHDN, CDR2 FVKESK. The CDR3 has 16 residues. V lost 0 bases to trimming and J lost 3 bases; unmatched junction nucleotides: 7. In DNA, the CDR3 is TGTGCCAGCAGCCAAGATCAAGGGGGCGCGGACTATGGCTACACCTTC. As protein: CASSQDQGGADYGYTF. The full variable domain, in which reference TRBV14 and TRBJ1-2 provide the parts outside the CDR3, is EAGVTQFPSHSVIEKGQTVTLRCDPISGHDNLYWYRRVMGKEIKFLLHFVKESKQDESGMPNNRFLAERTGGTYSTLKVQPAELEDSGVYFCASSQDQGGADYGYTFGSGTRLTVV.

This clonotype was picked up a small number of times. The J gene is TRBJ1-2, the V gene TRBV19; TRBD1 matches at 8 bases. The CDR3 is made up of 15 amino acids. V trimming: 6 bases; J trimming: 4 bases; junction bases outside the gene matches: 10. Germline CDR1 LNHDA, CDR2 SQIVND (reference sequence). The CDR3 sequence: CASSPQGASVYGYTF. CDR3 nucleotide sequence: TGTGCCAGTAGCCCCCAGGGGGCCAGTGTCTATGGCTACACCTTC.

Note on this clonotype: Because it lacks the conserved phenylalanine or tryptophan at the end, this CDR3 is likely a read error. The DNA is omitted, as the CDR3 cannot be located on it reliably, and the CDR3 follows TCRdb's listing. CDR3 amino acids: CASSISRDRAGYTL. The chain combines TRBV27 with TRBJ1-2; whether TRBD1, the table's D call, matches the DNA was not checked. Germline lookup yields CDR1 MNHEY and CDR2 SMNVEV (reference sequence). The CDR3 is 14 amino acids in total, end residues counted.

Of note for this clonotype: Being one base from a much bigger clone, this may be a read error. The chain combines TRBV6-5 with TRBJ2-5, with D possibly TRBD2 on 5 matching bases. The CDR3 is made up of 16 amino acids. Per germline, CDR1 MNHEY and CDR2 SVGAGI. In DNA form, the CDR3 reads TGTGCCAGCAGTTACTCCAGCGGTGCCTGGGAAGAGACCCAGGACTTC. Translation: CASSYSSGAWEETQDF.